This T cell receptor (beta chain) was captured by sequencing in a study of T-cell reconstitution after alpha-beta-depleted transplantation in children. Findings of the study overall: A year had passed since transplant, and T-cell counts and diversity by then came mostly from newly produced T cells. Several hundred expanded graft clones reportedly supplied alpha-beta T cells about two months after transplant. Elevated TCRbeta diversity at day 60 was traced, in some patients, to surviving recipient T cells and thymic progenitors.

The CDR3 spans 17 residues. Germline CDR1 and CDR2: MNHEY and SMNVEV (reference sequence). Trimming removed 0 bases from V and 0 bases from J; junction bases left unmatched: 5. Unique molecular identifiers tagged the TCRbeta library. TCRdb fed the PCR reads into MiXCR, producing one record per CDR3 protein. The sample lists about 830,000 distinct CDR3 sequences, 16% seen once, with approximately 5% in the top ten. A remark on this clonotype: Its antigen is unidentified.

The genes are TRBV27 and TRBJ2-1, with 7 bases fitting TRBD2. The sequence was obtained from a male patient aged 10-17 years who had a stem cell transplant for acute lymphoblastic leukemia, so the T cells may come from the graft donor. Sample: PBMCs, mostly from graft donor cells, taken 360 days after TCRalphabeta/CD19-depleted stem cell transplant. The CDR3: CASSLSGGSHSYNEQFF. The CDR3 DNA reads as TGTGCCAGCAGTTTATCTGGCGGGAGTCACTCCTACAATGAGCAGTTCTTC.